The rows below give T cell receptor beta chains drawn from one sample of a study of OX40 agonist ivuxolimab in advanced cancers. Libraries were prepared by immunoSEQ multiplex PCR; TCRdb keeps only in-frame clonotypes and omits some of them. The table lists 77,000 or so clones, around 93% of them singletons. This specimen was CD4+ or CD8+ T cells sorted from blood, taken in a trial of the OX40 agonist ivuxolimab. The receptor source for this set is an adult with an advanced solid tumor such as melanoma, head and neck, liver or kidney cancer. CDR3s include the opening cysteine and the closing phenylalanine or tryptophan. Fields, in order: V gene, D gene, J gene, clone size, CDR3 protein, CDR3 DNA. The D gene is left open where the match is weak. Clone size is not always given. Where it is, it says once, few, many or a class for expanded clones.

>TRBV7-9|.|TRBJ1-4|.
CASSFNEKLFF
TGTGCCAGCAGCTTTAATGAAAAACTGTTTTTT
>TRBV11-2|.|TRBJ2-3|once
CASSSWGSEHTQYF
TGTGCCAGCAGCTCCTGGGGCTCCGAGCACACGCAGTATTTT
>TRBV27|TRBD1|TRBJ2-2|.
CASRPGQGASGVNTGELFF
TGTGCCAGCCGACCGGGACAGGGGGCGAGCGGGGTGAACACCGGGGAGCTGTTTTTT
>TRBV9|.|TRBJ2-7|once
CASSVGSDYDYEQYF
TGTGCCAGCAGCGTAGGGTCTGACTATGACTACGAGCAGTACTTC
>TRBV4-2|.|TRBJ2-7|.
CASSRPEGPYYEQYF
TGTGCCAGCAGCCGCCCGGAGGGGCCTTACTACGAGCAGTACTTC
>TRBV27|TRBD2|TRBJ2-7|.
CASTQLAGSEQYF
TGTGCCAGCACCCAACTAGCGGGATCCGAGCAGTACTTC
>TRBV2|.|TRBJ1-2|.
CASSESGALREGYTF
TGTGCCAGCAGTGAATCGGGGGCCCTACGGGAAGGCTACACCTTC
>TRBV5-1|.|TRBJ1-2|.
CASSLVGSPNYGYTF
TGCGCCAGCAGCTTGGTGGGCAGTCCTAACTATGGCTACACCTTC
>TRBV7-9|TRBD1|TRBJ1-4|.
CASSLEGTGVEKLFF
TGTGCCAGCAGCTTAGAGGGGACAGGGGTCGAAAAACTGTTTTTT
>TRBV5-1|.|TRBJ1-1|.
CASESMGSGGTGAAFF
TGCGCCAGCGAATCTATGGGGAGCGGCGGCACAGGAGCGGCTTTCTTT
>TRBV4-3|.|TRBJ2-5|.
CASSQAQPGLLSVKTQYF
TGCGCCAGCAGCCAAGCCCAACCGGGACTCCTGTCCGTGAAGACCCAGTACTTC